This TCR beta chain was recovered during a study of cytomegalovirus exposure and HLA in healthy donors. Study outcomes and limitations: When the data were analyzed later, several of the most significant clusters appeared to be linked to common viral pathogens. It was reportedly the case that the classifier diagnosed cytomegalovirus status with high specificity and sensitivity.

A multiplex PCR was run with 60 Vbeta primers and 13 Jbeta primers. Assay used: immunoSEQ multiplex PCR; TCRdb lists only in-frame clones, some missing. The profile shows some 180,000 clones, around 78% of them singletons. In the case of this clone: The antigen is undetermined. One end of the junction fails to match germline, which may point to a read error.

CDR1 is MGHRA, CDR2 YSYEKL, per germline. The CDR3 is 15 amino acids. The V and J genes are TRBV4-1 and TRBJ2-3; D is uncertain. Material for sequencing was PBMCs. This sequence originates from a man younger than 35 in good health and CMV-seronegative. The CDR3 loop reads CASSQDYSSIDTQYF. Written as DNA, the CDR3 is TGCGCCAGCAGTCAAGATTACAGTAGTATAGATACGCAGTATTTT.